The present entry profiles one T cell receptor (beta chain) with its context. V was clipped by 5 bases and J by 2 bases, with 13 bases between them. Germline assignment: CDR1 SEHNR and CDR2 FQNEAQ (reference sequence). The CDR3 is 15 residues long. The data belong to a study of siplizumab effects on memory and regulatory T cells. Clones were read by immunoSEQ multiplex PCR, and TCRdb kept only the in-frame ones, dropping some. The repertoire holds 70,000 to 90,000 clones, with around 93% as singletons. This TCR derives from a human donor in good health. The sample was CD8+ T cells sorted from blood. The chain couples TRBV7-9 to TRBJ1-5; the D gene is possibly TRBD1 (5 bases). CDR3 residues: CASSPRGGGNQPQHF. The CDR3 nucleotides are TGTGCCAGCAGCCCTCGGGGGGGTGGCAATCAGCCCCAGCATTTT.